This TCR beta chain was retrieved from a study of regulatory T cells in long-lasting Graves disease. General observations from the study: Persistent disease favored TRBV28, TRBJ1-2 and TRBJ2-5. Researchers examined only peripheral blood and not thyroid tissue.

Indicated time point: persistent/refractory GD, antithyroid drugs over 5 years with positive TRAb. Researchers made the TCR library from RNA that was extracted from PBMCs. Arm-PCR of CDR3 regions and iRepertoire HTBI primers were the basis on which TCR beta libraries were built. TCRdb processed the multiplex PCR reads anew with MiXCR; each CDR3 protein has one entry. Among about 660,000 distinct CDR3 sequences listed, 25% to 35% were seen once. The germline V gene has CDR1 SGDLS and CDR2 YYNGEE. The CDR3 loop spans 15 amino acids. V was pared by 3 bases and J by 4 bases, with 17 bases between. This clonotype was detected a few times. Its antigen remains unknown.

This sequence was found in a female donor with Graves disease. The rearrangement links TRBV9 to TRBJ2-7; possible D gene TRBD2, 7 bases. The input for sequencing was peripheral blood mononuclear cells (PBMCs), taken when the disease was refractory, from a patient treated with antithyroid drugs. CDR3 sequence reads: CASSAGGGRGYEQYF. The CDR3, as DNA: TGTGCCAGCAGCGCGGGGGGCGGGAGAGGGTACGAGCAGTACTTC.